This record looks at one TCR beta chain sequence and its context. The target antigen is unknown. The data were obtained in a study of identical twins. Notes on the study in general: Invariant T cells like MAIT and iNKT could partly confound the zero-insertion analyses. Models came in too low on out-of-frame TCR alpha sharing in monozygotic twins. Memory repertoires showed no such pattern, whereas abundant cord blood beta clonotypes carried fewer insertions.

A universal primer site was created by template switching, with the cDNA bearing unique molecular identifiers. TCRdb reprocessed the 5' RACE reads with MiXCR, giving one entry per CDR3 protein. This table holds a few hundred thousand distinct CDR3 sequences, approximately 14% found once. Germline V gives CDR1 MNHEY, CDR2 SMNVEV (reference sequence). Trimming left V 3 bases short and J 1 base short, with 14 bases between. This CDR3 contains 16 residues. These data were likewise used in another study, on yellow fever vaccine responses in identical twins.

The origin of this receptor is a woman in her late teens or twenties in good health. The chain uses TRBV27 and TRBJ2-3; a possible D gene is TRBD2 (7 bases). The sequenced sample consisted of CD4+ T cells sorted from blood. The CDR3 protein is CASSLGRGQGTDTQYF. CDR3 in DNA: TGTGCCAGCAGTTTGGGGAGGGGACAAGGCACAGATACGCAGTATTTT.